The rows below give T cell receptor beta chains drawn from one sample of a study of blood T cell repertoires in COVID-19. This table comes from immunoSEQ multiplex PCR, and its TCRdb copy is limited to in-frame clones, with some not included. In the table there are 200,000 or so clones, more than 70% of which are singletons. The source material was PBMCs or T cells enriched from blood (not recorded which). Every receptor here comes from a woman under 30 who had recovered from COVID-19. CDR3s include the opening cysteine and the closing phenylalanine or tryptophan. Fields, in order: V gene, clone size, J gene, D gene, CDR3 protein, CDR3 DNA. The D gene is left open where the match is weak. Clone size appears in some rows only: once, few, many, or a class for an expanded clone.

v_call: TRBV11-3
clone_size: -
j_call: TRBJ2-1
d_call: TRBD2
cdr3_aa: CASSLRGDSNEQFF
cdr3_nt: TGTGCCAGCAGCTTACGGGGGGATAGCAATGAGCAGTTCTTC

v_call: TRBV28
clone_size: -
j_call: TRBJ2-7
d_call: TRBD1
cdr3_aa: CATFDRDSYEQYF
cdr3_nt: TGTGCCACCTTTGACAGGGACTCCTACGAGCAGTACTTC

v_call: TRBV10-3
clone_size: -
j_call: TRBJ2-1
d_call: TRBD2
cdr3_aa: CAISGTGLAGGYNEQFF
cdr3_nt: TGTGCCATCAGTGGAACGGGACTAGCGGGGGGGTACAATGAGCAGTTCTTC

v_call: TRBV6-5
clone_size: -
j_call: TRBJ1-1
d_call: TRBD1
cdr3_aa: CASSPTGAGTEAFF
cdr3_nt: TGTGCCAGCAGTCCAACAGGGGCCGGTACTGAAGCTTTCTTT

v_call: TRBV18
clone_size: once
j_call: TRBJ1-2
d_call: -
cdr3_aa: CASSPADVGGGYTF
cdr3_nt: TGTGCCAGCTCACCAGCGGATGTCGGAGGCGGCTACACCTTC

v_call: TRBV29-1
clone_size: few
j_call: TRBJ2-5
d_call: -
cdr3_aa: CSVRQDAETQYF
cdr3_nt: TGCAGCGTTCGACAGGACGCGGAGACCCAGTACTTC

v_call: TRBV6-1
clone_size: -
j_call: TRBJ2-3
d_call: TRBD2
cdr3_aa: CASSEASGADTQYF
cdr3_nt: TGTGCCAGCAGTGAAGCTAGCGGGGCAGATACGCAGTATTTT

v_call: TRBV6-5
clone_size: -
j_call: TRBJ2-7
d_call: -
cdr3_aa: CASRPGGNYEQYF
cdr3_nt: TGTGCCAGCAGGCCCGGAGGAAACTACGAGCAGTACTTC

v_call: TRBV27
clone_size: -
j_call: TRBJ1-2
d_call: -
cdr3_aa: CASSPTGFHGYTF
cdr3_nt: TGTGCCAGCAGTCCCACAGGGTTTCATGGCTACACCTTC

v_call: TRBV12-3/TRBV12-4
clone_size: -
j_call: TRBJ2-1
d_call: -
cdr3_aa: CASSRPPNNEQFF
cdr3_nt: TGTGCCAGCAGCCGTCCCCCTAACAATGAGCAGTTCTTC

v_call: TRBV2
clone_size: -
j_call: TRBJ2-5
d_call: -
cdr3_aa: CASRRAAQETQYF
cdr3_nt: TGTGCCAGCCGGAGGGCTGCTCAAGAGACCCAGTACTTC

v_call: TRBV4-1
clone_size: -
j_call: TRBJ2-7
d_call: -
cdr3_aa: CASSPLPQGRYEQYF
cdr3_nt: TGCGCCAGCAGCCCCCTACCCCAGGGCCGCTACGAGCAGTACTTC

v_call: TRBV7-2
clone_size: -
j_call: TRBJ2-7
d_call: -
cdr3_aa: CASSLSPVGDYEQYF
cdr3_nt: TGTGCCAGCAGCTTAAGCCCTGTGGGAGACTACGAGCAGTACTTC

v_call: TRBV18
clone_size: -
j_call: TRBJ2-7
d_call: TRBD1
cdr3_aa: CASSPYEDRGSREQYF
cdr3_nt: TGTGCCAGCTCACCTTACGAGGACAGGGGGTCAAGGGAGCAGTACTTC

v_call: TRBV27
clone_size: -
j_call: TRBJ1-2
d_call: -
cdr3_aa: CASSPYRVDYGYTF
cdr3_nt: TGTGCCAGCAGTCCCTACAGGGTGGATTATGGCTACACCTTC

v_call: TRBV6-5
clone_size: -
j_call: TRBJ1-5
d_call: -
cdr3_aa: CASRRQNQPQHF
cdr3_nt: TGTGCCAGCAGAAGACAAAATCAGCCCCAGCATTTT

v_call: TRBV2
clone_size: -
j_call: TRBJ2-5
d_call: -
cdr3_aa: CASRESPVPQETQYF
cdr3_nt: TGTGCCAGCAGAGAGAGCCCCGTACCCCAAGAGACCCAGTACTTC

v_call: TRBV6-5
clone_size: -
j_call: TRBJ2-3
d_call: TRBD2
cdr3_aa: CATRRERGDTDTQYF
cdr3_nt: TGTGCCACGCGGCGTGAGCGGGGGGACACAGATACGCAGTATTTT

v_call: TRBV3-1/TRBV3-2
clone_size: -
j_call: TRBJ1-2
d_call: TRBD1
cdr3_aa: CASSPRTGWYGYTF
cdr3_nt: TGTGCCAGCAGCCCCCGGACAGGGTGGTACGGCTACACCTTC

v_call: TRBV7-8
clone_size: -
j_call: TRBJ2-3
d_call: TRBD1
cdr3_aa: CASSLLTGVTDTQYF
cdr3_nt: TGTGCCAGCAGCTTATTGACAGGGGTCACAGATACGCAGTATTTT

v_call: TRBV27
clone_size: -
j_call: TRBJ2-3
d_call: TRBD1
cdr3_aa: CASSSRPDRGLGTDTQYF
cdr3_nt: TGTGCCAGCAGTTCCCGACCCGACAGGGGGTTGGGAACAGATACGCAGTATTTT

v_call: TRBV20-1
clone_size: -
j_call: TRBJ1-1
d_call: -
cdr3_aa: CSASRGRANTEAFF
cdr3_nt: TGCAGTGCTAGTAGGGGGAGGGCGAACACTGAAGCTTTCTTT